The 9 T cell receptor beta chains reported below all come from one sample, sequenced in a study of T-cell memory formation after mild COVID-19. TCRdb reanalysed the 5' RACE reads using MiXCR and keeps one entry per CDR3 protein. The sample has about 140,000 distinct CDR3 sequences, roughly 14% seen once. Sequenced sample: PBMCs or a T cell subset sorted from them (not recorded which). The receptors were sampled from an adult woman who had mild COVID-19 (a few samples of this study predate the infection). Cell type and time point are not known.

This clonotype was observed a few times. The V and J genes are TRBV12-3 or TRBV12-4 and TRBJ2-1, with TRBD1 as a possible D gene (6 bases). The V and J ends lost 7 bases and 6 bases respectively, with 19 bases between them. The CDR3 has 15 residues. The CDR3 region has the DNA TGTGCCAGCACCCTCGTTGTGGGGGCCAGCAATGAGCAGTTCTTC. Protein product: CASTLVVGASNEQFF.

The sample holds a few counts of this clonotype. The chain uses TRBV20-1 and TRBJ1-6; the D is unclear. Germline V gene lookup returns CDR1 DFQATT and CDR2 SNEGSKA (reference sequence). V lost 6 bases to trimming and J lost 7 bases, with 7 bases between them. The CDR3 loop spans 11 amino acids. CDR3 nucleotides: TGCAGTGCAGGATGGAATTCACCCCTCCACTTT. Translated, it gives CSAGWNSPLHF.

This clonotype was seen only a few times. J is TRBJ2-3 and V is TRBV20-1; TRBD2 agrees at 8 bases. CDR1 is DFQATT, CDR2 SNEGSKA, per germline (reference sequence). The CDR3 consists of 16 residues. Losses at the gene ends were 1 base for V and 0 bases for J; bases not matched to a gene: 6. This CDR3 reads CSARVPGGVSTDTQYF. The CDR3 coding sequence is TGCAGTGCTAGAGTTCCCGGGGGGGTTAGCACAGATACGCAGTATTTT.

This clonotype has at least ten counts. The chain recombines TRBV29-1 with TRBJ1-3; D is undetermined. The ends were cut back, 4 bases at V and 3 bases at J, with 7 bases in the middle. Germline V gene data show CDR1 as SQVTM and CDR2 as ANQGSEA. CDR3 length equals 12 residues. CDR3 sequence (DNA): TGCAGCGTTGCGTGGATTGGAAACACCATATATTTT. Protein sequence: CSVAWIGNTIYF. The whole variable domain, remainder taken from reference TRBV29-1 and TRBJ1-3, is SAVISQKPSRDICQRGTSLTIQCQVDSQVTMMFWYRQQPGQSLTLIATANQGSEATYESGFVIDKFPISRPNLTFSTLTVSNMSPEDSSIYLCSVAWIGNTIYFGEGSWLTVV.

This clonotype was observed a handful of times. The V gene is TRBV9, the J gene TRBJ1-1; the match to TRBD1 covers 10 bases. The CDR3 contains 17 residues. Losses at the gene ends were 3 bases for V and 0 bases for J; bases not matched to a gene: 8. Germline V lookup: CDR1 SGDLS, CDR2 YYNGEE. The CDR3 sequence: CASSAGRDRGVNTEAFF. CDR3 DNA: TGTGCCAGCAGCGCGGGTAGGGACAGGGGTGTGAACACTGAAGCTTTCTTT.

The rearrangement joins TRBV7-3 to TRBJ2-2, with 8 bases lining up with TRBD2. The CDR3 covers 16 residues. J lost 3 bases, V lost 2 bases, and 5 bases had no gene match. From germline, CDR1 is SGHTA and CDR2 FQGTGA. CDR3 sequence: CASSLDGGADTGELFF. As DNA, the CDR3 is TGTGCCAGCAGCTTAGACGGGGGGGCCGACACCGGGGAGCTGTTTTTT.

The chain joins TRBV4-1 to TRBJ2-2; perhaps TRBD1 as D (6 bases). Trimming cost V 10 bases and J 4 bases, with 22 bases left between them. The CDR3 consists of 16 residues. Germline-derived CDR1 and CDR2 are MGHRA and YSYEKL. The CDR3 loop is CAITRLGRGATGELFF. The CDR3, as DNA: TGCGCCATCACCCGCCTAGGCAGGGGCGCCACCGGGGAGCTGTTTTTT.

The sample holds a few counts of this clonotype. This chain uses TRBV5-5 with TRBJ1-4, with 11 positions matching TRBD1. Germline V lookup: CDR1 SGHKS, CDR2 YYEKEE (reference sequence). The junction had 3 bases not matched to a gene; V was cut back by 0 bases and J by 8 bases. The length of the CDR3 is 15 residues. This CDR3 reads CASSLGDRGMEKLFF. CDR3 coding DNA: TGTGCCAGCAGCTTGGGGGACAGGGGGATGGAAAAACTGTTTTTT.

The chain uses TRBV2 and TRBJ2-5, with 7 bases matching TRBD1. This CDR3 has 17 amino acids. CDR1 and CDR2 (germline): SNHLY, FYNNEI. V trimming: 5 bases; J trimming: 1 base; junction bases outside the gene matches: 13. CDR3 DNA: TGTGCCAGCAGTAAAGAGGGCAGGGGGAGACGCCAAGAGACCCAGTACTTC. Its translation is CASSKEGRGRRQETQYF.